The entry below gives a single T cell receptor beta chain sequence along with its context. The entry originates in a study of T cells expressing NK-cell markers. CDR1 and CDR2 from the germline V gene are MNHEY and SVGEGT. The CDR3 is made up of 13 amino acids. Using the 5' RACE reads, TCRdb records one entry per CDR3 protein without DNA. The listing contains about 260,000 distinct CDR3 sequences. This chain joins TRBV6-2 or TRBV6-3 and TRBJ1-2; the D call from TCRdb, TRBD1, cannot be confirmed without DNA. The sample comprised blood T cells: a sorted CD56 or NKG2C T cell subset, CD4+ or CD8+ T cells, or bulk PBMC T cells (not recorded which). The origin of this receptor is a man in his late teens or twenties in good health. This chain's CDR3 is CASTGQAVYGYTF.